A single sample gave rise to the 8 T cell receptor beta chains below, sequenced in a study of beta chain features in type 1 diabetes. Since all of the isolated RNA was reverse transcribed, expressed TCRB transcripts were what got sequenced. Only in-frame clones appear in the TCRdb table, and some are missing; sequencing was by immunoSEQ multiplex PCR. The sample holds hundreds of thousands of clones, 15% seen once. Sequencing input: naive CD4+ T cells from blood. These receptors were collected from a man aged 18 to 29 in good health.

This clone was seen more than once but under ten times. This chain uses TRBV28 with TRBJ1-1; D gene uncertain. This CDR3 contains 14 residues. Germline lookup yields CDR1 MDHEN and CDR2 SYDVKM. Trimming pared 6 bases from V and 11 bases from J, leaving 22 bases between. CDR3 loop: CASRLGSVVGVAFF. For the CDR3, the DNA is TGTGCCAGCAGGCTGGGGAGCGTAGTTGGAGTGGCTTTCTTT. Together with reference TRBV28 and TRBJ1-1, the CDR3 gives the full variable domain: DVKVTQSSRYLVKRTGEKVFLECVQDMDHENMFWYRQDPGLGLRLIYFSYDVKMKEKGDIPEGYSVSREKKERFSLILESASTNQTSMYLCASRLGSVVGVAFFGQGTRLTVV.

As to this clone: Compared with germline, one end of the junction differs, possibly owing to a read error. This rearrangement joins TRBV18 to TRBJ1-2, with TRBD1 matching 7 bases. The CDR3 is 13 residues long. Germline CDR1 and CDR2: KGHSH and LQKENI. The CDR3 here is CASSPGTDYGYAF. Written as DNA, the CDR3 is TGTGCCAGCTCACCCGGGACAGACTATGGCTACGCCTTC. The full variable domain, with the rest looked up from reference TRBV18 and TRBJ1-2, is NAGVMQNPRHLVRRRGQEARLRCSPMKGHSHVYWYRQLPEEGLKFMVYLQKENIIDESGMPKERFSAEFPKEGPSILRIQQVVRGDSAAYFCASSPGTDYGYAFGSGTRLTVV.

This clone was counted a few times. For the CDR3, the DNA is TGTGCCAGCAGCGTAGCTTGGGGGCAAAGCGGCGCCCCCACAGATACGCAGTATTTT. This encodes CASSVAWGQSGAPTDTQYF. This rearrangement joins TRBV9 to TRBJ2-3, with TRBD1 as a possible D gene (6 bases). The CDR3 contains 19 residues. Germline CDR1 reads SGDLS; CDR2 reads YYNGEE. The V gene lost 0 bases and the J gene lost 2 bases, with 22 bases spanning the gap. Based on the CDR3 plus reference TRBV9 and TRBJ2-3, the full variable domain is DSGVTQTPKHLITATGQRVTLRCSPRSGDLSVYWYQQSLDQGLQFLIQYYNGEERAKGNILERFSAQQFPDLHSELNLSSLELGDSALYFCASSVAWGQSGAPTDTQYFGPGTRLTVL.

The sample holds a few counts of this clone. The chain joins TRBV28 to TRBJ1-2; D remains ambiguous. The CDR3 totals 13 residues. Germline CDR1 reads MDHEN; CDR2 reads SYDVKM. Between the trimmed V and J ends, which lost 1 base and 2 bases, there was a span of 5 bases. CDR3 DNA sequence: TGTGCCAGCAGTTTATTCAAAAACTATGGCTACACCTTC. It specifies CASSLFKNYGYTF.

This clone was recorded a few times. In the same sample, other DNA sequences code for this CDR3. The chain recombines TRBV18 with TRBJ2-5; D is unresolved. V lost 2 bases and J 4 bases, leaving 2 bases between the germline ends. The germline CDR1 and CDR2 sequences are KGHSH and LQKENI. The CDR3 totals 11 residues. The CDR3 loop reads CASSPAETQYF. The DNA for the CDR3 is TGTGCCAGCTCACCAGCAGAGACCCAGTACTTC.

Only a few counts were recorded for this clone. This CDR3 is CASSLAGGRSYEQYF. DNA of the CDR3: TGTGCCAGCAGCCTGGCGGGGGGGCGCTCCTACGAGCAGTACTTC. V gene TRBV5-4 combines with J gene TRBJ2-7; 9 nucleotides match TRBD2. The germline V gene encodes CDR1 SGHNT and CDR2 YYREEE (reference sequence). This CDR3 spans 15 amino acids. V shed 4 bases and J 0 bases; nucleotides not matched to a gene: 5.

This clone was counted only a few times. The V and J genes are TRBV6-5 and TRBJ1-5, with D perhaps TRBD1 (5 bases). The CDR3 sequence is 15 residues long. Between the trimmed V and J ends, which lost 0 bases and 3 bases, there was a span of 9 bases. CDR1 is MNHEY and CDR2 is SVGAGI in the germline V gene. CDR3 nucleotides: TGTGCCAGCAGTTACTCACAGGTGAACAATCAGCCCCAGCATTTT. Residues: CASSYSQVNNQPQHF.

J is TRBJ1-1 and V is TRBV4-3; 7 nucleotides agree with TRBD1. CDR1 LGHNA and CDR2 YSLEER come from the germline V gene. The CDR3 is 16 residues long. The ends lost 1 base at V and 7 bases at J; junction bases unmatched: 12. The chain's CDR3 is CASSQAGTAQLFEAFF. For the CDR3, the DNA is TGCGCCAGCAGCCAAGCAGGGACAGCCCAATTATTTGAAGCTTTCTTT.